These 27 T cell receptor beta chains originate from one sample sequenced in a study of T cell responses to AZD1222 COVID-19 vaccine. Generated by immunoSEQ multiplex PCR, the TCRdb table keeps only in-frame clones and is missing some. The table has tens of thousands of clones, roughly 86% seen once. The specimen comprised peripheral blood, sampled on day 0 of MenACWY control vaccination. These receptors were taken from an adult in good health.

J is TRBJ1-1 and V is TRBV6-5, with a possible D match to TRBD1 (5 bases). Germline V lookup: CDR1 MNHEY, CDR2 SVGAGI. The CDR3 length is 12 residues. V lost 2 bases to trimming and J lost 5 bases, with 6 bases between them. The CDR3 sequence: CASSYGGTEAFF. CDR3 nucleotide sequence: TGTGCCAGCAGTTACGGGGGAACTGAAGCTTTCTTT.

This sequence joins TRBV5-4 and TRBJ2-1; the match to TRBD2 covers 7 bases. Germline trimming cut 4 bases from V and 5 bases from J; bases unmatched to any gene: 9. Per germline, CDR1 SGHNT and CDR2 YYREEE (reference sequence). The CDR3 runs to 15 residues. CDR3 coding DNA: TGTGCCAGCAGCGCCGGGACTACTGGCAACAATGAGCAGTTCTTC. Protein: CASSAGTTGNNEQFF.

V is TRBV18 and J is TRBJ2-7; D is unresolved. The CDR3 spans 13 residues. From germline, CDR1 is KGHSH and CDR2 LQKENI. The V and J ends lost 2 bases and 0 bases respectively, with 5 bases between them. This CDR3 is CASSPLNSYEQYF. Written as DNA, the CDR3 is TGTGCCAGCTCACCATTGAACTCCTACGAGCAGTACTTC.

The chain employs TRBV5-4 and TRBJ1-1; a possible D gene is TRBD1 (6 bases). Germline-derived CDR1 and CDR2 are SGHNT and YYREEE (reference sequence). V was pared by 0 bases and J by 7 bases, with 13 bases between. The CDR3 has 14 residues. The CDR3 nucleotides are TGTGCCAGCAGCTTGGCCGGGAGCAGGGGTGAAGCTTTCTTT. Residues: CASSLAGSRGEAFF.

This clone was observed once. The V call is TRBV7-2, the J call TRBJ1-6; maybe TRBD1 (5 bases). Per germline, CDR1 SGHTA and CDR2 FQGNSA. The CDR3 contains 15 residues. Trimming removed 6 bases at V and 11 bases at J, with 20 bases between. The CDR3 spells CASRSGRGADPPLHF. The CDR3 DNA reads as TGTGCCAGCAGATCCGGGAGGGGCGCGGATCCACCCCTCCACTTT.

In this sample, this clone turned up once. J is TRBJ2-7 and V is TRBV5-4, with D possibly TRBD2 on 5 matching bases. There are 14 residues in the CDR3. V gave up 1 base and J gave up 0 bases, with 8 bases separating them. CDR1 is SGHNT and CDR2 is YYREEE in the germline V gene (reference sequence). In nucleotides, the CDR3 is TGTGCCAGCAGCTTGTCGGGGAGCTCCTACGAGCAGTACTTC. It codes for CASSLSGSSYEQYF.

V is TRBV5-1 and J is TRBJ2-7; 11 nucleotides align to TRBD2. V shed 6 bases, J shed 2 bases, and the junction held 13 bases outside the gene matches. The CDR3 runs to 17 residues. The germline CDR1 and CDR2 sequences are SGHRS and YFSETQ. The CDR3 coding sequence is TGCGCCAGCACCCCCGCCGGGACTAGCGGCGGGGCCTACGAGCAGTACTTC. Its translation is CASTPAGTSGGAYEQYF.

The chain recombines TRBV3-1 (or the pseudogene TRBV3-2) with TRBJ1-2; TRBD1 might be the D (5 bases). V lost 4 bases to trimming and J lost 0 bases, with 9 bases between them. CDR1 is LGHDT and CDR2 is YNNKEL in the germline V gene (reference sequence). The CDR3 runs to 14 residues. In DNA form, the CDR3 reads TGTGCCAGCAGCCCGTCAGGGACTAACTATGGCTACACCTTC. This gives the protein CASSPSGTNYGYTF.

There are a few counts of this clone. The V and J genes are TRBV4-3 and TRBJ1-5; D uncertain. CDR3 length equals 14 residues. Per the germline V gene, CDR1 is LGHNA and CDR2 is YSLEER. The V gene lost 0 bases and the J gene lost 7 bases, with 10 bases spanning the gap. Here the CDR3 reads CASSQDWDAQPQHF. In DNA, the CDR3 is TGCGCCAGCAGCCAAGACTGGGATGCCCAGCCCCAGCATTTT.

V gene TRBV2 combines with J gene TRBJ2-2; TRBD2 might be the D (5 bases). Germline CDR1 and CDR2: SNHLY and FYNNEI. This CDR3 contains 15 residues. Deletions cut 5 bases from V and 4 bases from J, with 14 bases between. The DNA for the CDR3 is TGTGCCAGCAGTTCCAGCGGTGAAATCACCGGGGAGCTGTTTTTT. It specifies CASSSSGEITGELFF.

This chain links TRBV5-4 with TRBJ2-5, with D perhaps TRBD1 or TRBD2 (6 bases each). V dropped 0 bases and J dropped 5 bases, with 8 bases sitting between them. CDR1 is SGHNT and CDR2 is YYREEE in the germline V gene (reference sequence). The CDR3 totals 13 residues. Here the CDR3 DNA reads TGTGCCAGCAGCTTGGTAGGGGGGGAGACCCAGTACTTC. Translation: CASSLVGGETQYF.

The chain is built from TRBV19 and TRBJ1-5, with D maybe TRBD1 (6 bases). This CDR3 region has 14 residues. Germline CDR1 is LNHDA and CDR2 is SQIVND (reference sequence). Between the trimmed V and J ends, which lost 10 bases and 5 bases, there was a span of 18 bases. CDR3 sequence reads: CATSKGRTDQPQHF. CDR3 sequence (DNA): TGTGCCACCTCTAAGGGGAGGACAGATCAGCCCCAGCATTTT.

This rearrangement joins TRBV12-3 or TRBV12-4 to TRBJ1-1; no clear D. The V gene lost 7 bases and the J gene lost 2 bases, with 5 bases spanning the gap. CDR3 length: 11 amino acids. The CDR3 sequence: CASTPNTEAFF. The CDR3 DNA follows: TGTGCCAGCACCCCTAACACTGAAGCTTTCTTT.

DNA of the CDR3: TGTGCCAGCAGTCCCGGACGTTTGCAGTTTTCACCCCTCCACTTT. Its translation: CASSPGRLQFSPLHF. This chain joins TRBV28 and TRBJ1-6; no clear D gene. The germline V gene has CDR1 MDHEN and CDR2 SYDVKM. The V and J ends lost 5 bases and 9 bases respectively, with 17 bases between them. The CDR3 totals 15 residues.

The chain employs TRBV14 and TRBJ2-2, with D tentatively TRBD2 (6 bases). CDR3 length: 16 amino acids. Germline CDR1 and CDR2: SGHDN and FVKESK. V lost 0 bases, J lost 2 bases, and 10 bases lay in between. CDR3 in amino acids: CASSQDGGINTGELFF. CDR3 nucleotide sequence: TGTGCCAGCAGCCAAGATGGCGGGATAAACACCGGGGAGCTGTTTTTT.

This chain links TRBV12-3 or TRBV12-4 with TRBJ1-4; D is unclear. The CDR3 extends over 11 amino acids. V lost 4 bases to trimming and J lost 7 bases, with 4 bases between them. CDR3 protein: CASSYIEKLFF. CDR3 nucleotide sequence: TGTGCCAGCAGTTATATTGAAAAACTGTTTTTT.

The chain recombines TRBV4-3 with TRBJ1-2; D remains unclear. The CDR3 runs 13 residues. CDR1 is LGHNA and CDR2 is YSLEER in the germline V gene. V lost 0 bases and J lost 5, with 7 bases in between. The CDR3 is CASSQDPVYGYTF. In DNA, the CDR3 is TGCGCCAGCAGCCAAGATCCGGTTTATGGCTACACCTTC.

The CDR3 DNA reads TGTGCCAGCAGCATACAGGGGTTAAGCTACGAGCAGTACTTC. Translated: CASSIQGLSYEQYF. The chain employs TRBV2 and TRBJ2-7, with TRBD1 identical over 7 bases. The CDR3 covers 14 residues. The V and J ends lost 6 bases and 3 bases, in that order; junction bases with no gene match: 8. From germline, CDR1 is SNHLY and CDR2 FYNNEI. The full variable domain, rest sourced from reference TRBV2 and TRBJ2-7, is EPEVTQTPSHQVTQMGQEVILRCVPISNHLYFYWYRQILGQKVEFLVSFYNNEISEKSEIFDDQFSVERPDGSNFTLKIRSTKLEDSAMYFCASSIQGLSYEQYFGPGTRLTVT.

This clone was recorded only once. The chain has TRBV7-2 and TRBJ2-7, with TRBD1 matching over 7 bases. The CDR3 length is 15 residues. J gave up 3 bases and V 5 bases, and 10 bases lay outside the gene matches. CDR1 and CDR2 from the germline V gene are SGHTA and FQGNSA. The CDR3 region is CASSHGATGIYEQYF. DNA for the CDR3: TGTGCCAGCAGCCATGGGGCGACAGGGATCTACGAGCAGTACTTC.

The chain joins TRBV6-5 to TRBJ1-1; D remains ambiguous. V lost 7 bases, J lost 4 bases, and 10 bases lay in between. Germline CDR1 reads MNHEY; CDR2 reads SVGAGI. The CDR3 consists of 12 residues. The CDR3: CASKGIGTEAFF. The DNA of the CDR3 is TGTGCCAGCAAAGGGATCGGCACTGAAGCTTTCTTT.

The chain employs TRBV11-3 and TRBJ1-6; D remains unclear. This CDR3 spans 13 amino acids. Germline lookup yields CDR1 SGHNT and CDR2 YENEEA. V gave up 1 base and J gave up 5 bases, with 3 bases separating them. The CDR3 here is CASSLVNNSPLHF. The CDR3 DNA sequence: TGTGCCAGCAGCTTAGTAAATAATTCACCCCTCCACTTT.

The chain is built from TRBV9 and TRBJ1-2; D is perhaps TRBD1 (5 bases). The V gene lost 0 bases and the J gene lost 8 bases, with 8 bases spanning the gap. The germline V gene encodes CDR1 SGDLS and CDR2 YYNGEE. The CDR3 length is 12 residues. CDR3 DNA sequence: TGTGCCAGCAGCGTAGCTGGGGGAGGCTACACCTTC. Translating gives CASSVAGGGYTF. Drawing the rest from reference TRBV9 and TRBJ1-2, the complete variable domain is DSGVTQTPKHLITATGQRVTLRCSPRSGDLSVYWYQQSLDQGLQFLIQYYNGEERAKGNILERFSAQQFPDLHSELNLSSLELGDSALYFCASSVAGGGYTFGSGTRLTVV.

The CDR3 region is CASSPSLGTEAFF. CDR3 DNA sequence: TGTGCCAGCAGCCCCTCCTTGGGGACTGAAGCTTTCTTT. V is TRBV28 and J is TRBJ1-1, with D unresolved. This CDR3 spans 13 amino acids. Germline CDR1 MDHEN, CDR2 SYDVKM. The ends were cut back, 6 bases at V and 5 bases at J, with 13 bases in the middle.

The gene calls are TRBV28 and TRBJ1-3, with D hard to call. The ends were cut back, 6 bases at V and 2 bases at J, with 17 bases in the middle. There are 16 residues in the CDR3. Germline V gene data show CDR1 as MDHEN and CDR2 as SYDVKM. The CDR3 bases are TGTGCCAGCAGACGCTCGGGCACACTCGCTGGAAACACCATATATTTT. Translated: CASRRSGTLAGNTIYF.

The rearrangement links TRBV7-2 to TRBJ2-3, with D tentatively TRBD1 or TRBD2 (6 bases each). Trimming pared 0 bases from V and 5 bases from J, leaving 9 bases between. Looked up from germline, CDR1 is SGHTA and CDR2 is FQGNSA. The CDR3 contains 14 residues. The DNA of the CDR3 is TGTGCCAGCAGCTTAGCGGGGGGCCTAGATACGCAGTATTTT. It translates to CASSLAGGLDTQYF.

This chain uses TRBV14 with TRBJ1-3, with 9 bases aligning to TRBD1. This CDR3 is built from 17 residues. Trimming took 4 bases from V and 4 from J; bases not matched to a gene: 11. Germline assignment: CDR1 SGHDN and CDR2 FVKESK. CDR3 nucleotide sequence: TGTGCCAGCAGCCCATTCTTACAGGGGGCTTGGGGAAACACCATATATTTT. Protein sequence: CASSPFLQGAWGNTIYF.

The chain uses TRBV6-4 and TRBJ2-3, with TRBD2 identical over 11 bases. V trimming: 5 bases; J trimming: 3 bases; junction bases outside the gene matches: 7. This CDR3 region has 16 residues. The germline gives CDR1 MRHNA, CDR2 SNTAGT. The CDR3 DNA reads TGTGCCAGCAGTCAGGGACTAGCGGCTACAACAGATACGCAGTATTTT. It specifies CASSQGLAATTDTQYF.